This T cell receptor beta chain stems from a study of blood T cell repertoires in COVID-19 (dated by TCRdb to the early 2020s). Turning to the overall study: The collaborator samples originated in the United States, Italy and Spain and spanned the acute and convalescent phases of COVID-19. The dataset comprised deeply sampled blood TCRbeta repertoires from subjects exposed to, actively infected with, or recovered from COVID-19. The samples were drawn from the first 160 participants of the ongoing ImmuneRACE study and from 1,254 subjects provided by 6 global collaborators. A freely available public database, intended as a resource for researchers studying the immune response to SARS-CoV-2, is where the repertoires were released. The material from the prospective study consisted of cDNA or gDNA derived from T cells, B-cell-depleted T cells, or PBMCs. HLA class I and class II types, where available, came from metadata supplied by the sample provider rather than from assay-based typing. A de-identified subject ID, COVID-19 status, age in years and sex were almost always included in the sample metadata. Study-level results and caveats: The amount of clinical and demographic metadata varied by source and participant and was provided uncurated.

Participants in the prospective study were aged about 18 to 95 years, lived in about two dozen United States geographic areas, and enrolled through a virtual design. To assign participants to cohorts, the prospective study relied on clinical history that participants themselves reported in a screening survey and a study questionnaire. Recovered participants in ImmuneRACE Cohort 3 were defined by two consecutive negative NP/OP PCR tests, clearance by a healthcare professional, or resolution of symptoms. In the prospective study, mobile phlebotomists collected whole blood, serum and a nasopharyngeal or oropharyngeal swab from each participant. Prospective study participants could optionally give additional blood draws and questionnaires over an approximately two-month period. Blood samples from the prospective study were shipped frozen or at room temperature prior to DNA extraction. Per the germline V gene (reference sequence), LGHDT is the CDR1 and YNNKEL is the CDR2. Measured from the cysteine to the phenylalanine, the CDR3 is 12 residues long. Only the CDR3 DNA stays, 36 bases, in frame from base 1. V loses 3 bases, J loses 5 bases, and the germline ends lie 5 bases apart.

With regard to this clone: Its antigen is currently not known. No quality values exist for individual bases; no much larger clone is one base distant.

TCRbeta CDR3 regions were amplified from genomic DNA using the immunoSEQ Assay, a bias-controlled multiplex PCR. The paper's processing steps were these. Within the assay, amplification of reference gene primers was used to estimate how many nucleated cells each sample contained. Sequence reads were collapsed and filtered to measure the absolute abundance of every unique TCRbeta CDR3 rearrangement. For each sample, productive Simpson clonality was calculated as the square root of Simpson's diversity index across productive rearrangements. The table was pulled from immuneACCESS by TCRdb, which kept in-frame rearrangements only. Such tables lose some clones; where checked, under half of the loss comes from unresolved V genes, and the rest has no known cause. V and J calls and clone size are those listed in that table; D and trimming were worked out from the DNA. The sample table holds about 500,000 clones, of which approximately 90% were seen once. The ten largest clones take up roughly 0.7% of the sample.

This clonotype originated in a woman between 18 and 29 years old who had recovered from COVID-19. The V gene is TRBV3-1 (or the pseudogene TRBV3-2) and the J gene is TRBJ1-5; no confident D gene assignment can be made. Sequencing was done on a sample of PBMCs or T cells enriched from blood (not recorded which). The CDR3 loop reads CASSQLDQPQHF. The DNA reads TGTGCCAGCAGCCAGTTAGATCAGCCCCAGCATTTT.